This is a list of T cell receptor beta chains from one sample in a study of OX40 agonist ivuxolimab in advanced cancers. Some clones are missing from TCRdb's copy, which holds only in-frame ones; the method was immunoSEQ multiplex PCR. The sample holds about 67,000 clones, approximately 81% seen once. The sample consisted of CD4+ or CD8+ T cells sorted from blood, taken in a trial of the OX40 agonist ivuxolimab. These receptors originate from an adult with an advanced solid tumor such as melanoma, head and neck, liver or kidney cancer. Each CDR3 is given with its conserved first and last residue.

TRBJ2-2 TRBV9 CASSPRTGGTTGELFF
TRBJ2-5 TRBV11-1 CASSLVAYQETQYF
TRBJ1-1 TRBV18 CASSRDRSGTEAFF
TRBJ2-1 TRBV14 CASSPKGLAGPQFF
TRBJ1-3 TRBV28 CASNPTGFGNTIYF
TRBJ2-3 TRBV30 CAWTRGLAGVGATDAQYF
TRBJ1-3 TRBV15 CATSRPPGNTIYF
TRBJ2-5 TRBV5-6 CASSLGPDGTETQYF
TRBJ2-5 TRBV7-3 CASSLRASGGQETQYF
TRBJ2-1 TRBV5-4 CASSGTSGGLLRNEQFF
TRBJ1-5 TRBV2 CASSEQGANQPQHF
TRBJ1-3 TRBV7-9 CASSQGRLSGNTIYF
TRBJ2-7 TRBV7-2 CASSLVAGSYEQYF
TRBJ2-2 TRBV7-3 CASSLAGTYTGELFF
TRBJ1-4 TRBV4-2 CASSQEYRAGTNEKLFF
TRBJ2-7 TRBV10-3 CAISESIGQPYEQYF
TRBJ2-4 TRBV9 CASSGGGGPAKNIQYF
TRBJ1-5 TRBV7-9 CASSFLNQPQHF
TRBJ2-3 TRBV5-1 CASSPSASGGTDTQYF
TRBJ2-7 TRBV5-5 CASSLVGGSYEQYF
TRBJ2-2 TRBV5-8 CAGDRGRRTGELFF
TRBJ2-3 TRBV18 CASSLKTRQRGPDTQYF
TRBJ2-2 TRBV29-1 CSVPGVDTGELFF
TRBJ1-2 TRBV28 CASSLGALDYGYTF
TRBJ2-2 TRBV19 CASSIGGLNTGELFF
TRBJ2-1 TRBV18 CASSPPGPGINEQFF
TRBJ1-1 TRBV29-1 CSVETGGGGRAFF
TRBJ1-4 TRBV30 CAWSLQGWANEKLFF
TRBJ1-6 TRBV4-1 CASSQGPVLYNSPLHF
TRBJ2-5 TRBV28 CASSPAGVQETQYF
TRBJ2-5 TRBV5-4 CASSAVGQGETQYF
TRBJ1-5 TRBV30 CAWSVGGNSNQPQHF
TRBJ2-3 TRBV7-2 CASSLAAGGADTQYF
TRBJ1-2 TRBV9 CASSVAPGTYGYTF
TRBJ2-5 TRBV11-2 CASRRGETQYF
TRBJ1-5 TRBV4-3 CASSQVAGTRGNQPQHF
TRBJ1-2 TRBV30 CAWSYGTEDYGYTF
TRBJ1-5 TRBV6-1 CASSTRQSNQPQHF